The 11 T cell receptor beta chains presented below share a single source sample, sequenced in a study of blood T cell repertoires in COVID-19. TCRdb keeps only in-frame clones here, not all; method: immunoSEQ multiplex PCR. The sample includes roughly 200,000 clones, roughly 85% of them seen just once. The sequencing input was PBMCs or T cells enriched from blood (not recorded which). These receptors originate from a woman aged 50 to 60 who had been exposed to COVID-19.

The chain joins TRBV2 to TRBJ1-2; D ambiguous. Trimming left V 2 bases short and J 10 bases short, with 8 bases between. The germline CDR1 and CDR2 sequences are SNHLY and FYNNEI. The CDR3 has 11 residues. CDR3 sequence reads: CASSETFVYTF. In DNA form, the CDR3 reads TGTGCCAGCAGTGAAACTTTCGTCTACACCTTC.

The CDR3 region has the DNA TGTGCCAGCAGCTTTCGACAGGGGGCCCACAATGAGCAGTTCTTC. It encodes CASSFRQGAHNEQFF. This rearrangement joins TRBV7-3 to TRBJ2-1; 10 bases are a match to TRBD1. V lost 3 bases to trimming and J lost 5 bases; unmatched junction nucleotides: 4. Per the germline V gene, CDR1 is SGHTA and CDR2 is FQGTGA. This CDR3 comprises 15 residues.

Here the CDR3 DNA reads TGTGCCAGTAGTATCGGGTCTCACCATCAGCCCCAGCATTTT. This gives the protein CASSIGSHHQPQHF. The V call is TRBV19, the J call TRBJ1-5; no definite D call. In germline, CDR1 is LNHDA, CDR2 SQIVND (reference sequence). The V and J ends lost 3 bases and 5 bases respectively, with 11 bases between them. CDR3 length: 14 amino acids.

CDR3 nucleotide sequence: TGCAGCGTTGAATTGGGCGCAGATACGCAGTATTTT. Its translation: CSVELGADTQYF. The chain links TRBV29-1 to TRBJ2-3; D uncertain. The CDR3 is 12 residues long. With 2 bases removed from V and 4 bases from J, the gap between germline ends came to 7 bases. Germline V gene lookup returns CDR1 SQVTM and CDR2 ANQGSEA.

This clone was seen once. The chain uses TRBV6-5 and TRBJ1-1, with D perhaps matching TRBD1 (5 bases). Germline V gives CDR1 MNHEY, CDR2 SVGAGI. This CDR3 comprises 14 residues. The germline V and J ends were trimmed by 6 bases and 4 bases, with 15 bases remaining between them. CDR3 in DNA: TGTGCCAGCAGGGCGATCACAGGAATCACTGAAGCTTTCTTT. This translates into CASRAITGITEAFF.

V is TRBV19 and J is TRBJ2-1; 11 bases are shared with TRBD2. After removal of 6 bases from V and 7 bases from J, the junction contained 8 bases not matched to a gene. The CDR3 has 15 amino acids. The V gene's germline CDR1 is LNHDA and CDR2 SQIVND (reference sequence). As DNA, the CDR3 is TGTGCCAGTAGAGGGATAGCGGGGGGGCCTAATGAGCAGTTCTTC. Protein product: CASRGIAGGPNEQFF.

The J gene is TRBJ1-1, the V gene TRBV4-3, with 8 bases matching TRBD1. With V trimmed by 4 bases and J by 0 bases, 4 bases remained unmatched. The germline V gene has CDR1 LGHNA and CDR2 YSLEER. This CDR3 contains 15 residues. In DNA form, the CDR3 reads TGCGCCAGCAGCCCGAGACAGGGGATGAACACTGAAGCTTTCTTT. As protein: CASSPRQGMNTEAFF.

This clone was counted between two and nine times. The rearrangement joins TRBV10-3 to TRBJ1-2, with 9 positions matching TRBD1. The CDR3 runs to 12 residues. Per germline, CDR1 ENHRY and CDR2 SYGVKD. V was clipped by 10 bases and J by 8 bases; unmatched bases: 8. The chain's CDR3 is CANSGTGRGYTF. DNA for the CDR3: TGTGCCAACTCCGGGACAGGGAGAGGCTACACCTTC.

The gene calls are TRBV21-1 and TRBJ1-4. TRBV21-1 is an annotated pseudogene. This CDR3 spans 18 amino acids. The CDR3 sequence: CASSKGPNWSASEEKLFF. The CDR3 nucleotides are TGTGCCAGCAGCAAAGGCCCAAATTGGTCCGCATCGGAGGAAAAACTGTTTTTT.

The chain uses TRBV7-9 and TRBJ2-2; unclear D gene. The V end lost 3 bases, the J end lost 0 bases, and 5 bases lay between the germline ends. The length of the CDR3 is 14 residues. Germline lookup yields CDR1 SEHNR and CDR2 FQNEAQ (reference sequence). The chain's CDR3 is CASSFEANTGELFF. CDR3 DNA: TGTGCCAGCAGCTTTGAGGCGAACACCGGGGAGCTGTTTTTT.

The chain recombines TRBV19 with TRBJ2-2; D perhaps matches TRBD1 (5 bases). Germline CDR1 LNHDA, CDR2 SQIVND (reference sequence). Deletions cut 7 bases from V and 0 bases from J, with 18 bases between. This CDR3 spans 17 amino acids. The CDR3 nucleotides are TGTGCCAGTATGATAAGTGGCAGGGCATCGAACACCGGGGAGCTGTTTTTT. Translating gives CASMISGRASNTGELFF. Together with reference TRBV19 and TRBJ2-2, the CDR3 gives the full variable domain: DGGITQSPKYLFRKEGQNVTLSCEQNLNHDAMYWYRQDPGQGLRLIYYSQIVNDFQKGDIAEGYSVSREKKESFPLTVTSAQKNPTAFYLCASMISGRASNTGELFFGEGSRLTVL.